The 22 T cell receptor beta chains below all came from one sample that was sequenced in a study of blood T cell repertoires in COVID-19. Assay: immunoSEQ multiplex PCR; the TCRdb copy retains only in-frame clones and omits some. The sample has some 250,000 clones, more than 75% seen once; the top ten hold roughly 3%. The material sequenced was peripheral blood. The receptors come from a woman under 40 who had recovered from COVID-19.

The sample holds many counts of this clone. J is TRBJ1-5 and V is TRBV7-2; 9 bases are a match to TRBD1. This CDR3 contains 15 residues. The J segment lost 3 bases and the V segment lost 5 bases, leaving 5 bases of the junction unmatched. Germline V CDR1 and CDR2: SGHTA, FQGNSA. The CDR3 protein is CASSQGQGYNQPQHF. For the CDR3, the DNA is TGTGCCAGCAGCCAAGGACAGGGGTACAATCAGCCCCAGCATTTT.

This clone was counted once. The genes are TRBV5-4 and TRBJ2-5, with 9 positions matching TRBD2. Germline trimming cut 0 bases from V and 4 bases from J; bases unmatched to any gene: 7. The CDR3 spans 16 residues. CDR1 SGHNT and CDR2 YYREEE come from the germline V gene (reference sequence). CDR3 sequence: CASSLGGGGVGETQYF. CDR3 coding DNA: TGTGCCAGCAGCTTGGGTGGCGGGGGGGTAGGAGAGACCCAGTACTTC.

V gene TRBV20-1 combines with J gene TRBJ2-3; D remains unclear. This CDR3 has 14 residues. V lost 3 bases, J lost 2 bases, and 12 bases lay in between. Looked up from germline, CDR1 is DFQATT and CDR2 is SNEGSKA (reference sequence). The CDR3 reads CSASRVRPTDTQYF. CDR3 DNA sequence: TGCAGTGCTAGTCGGGTTAGACCCACAGATACGCAGTATTTT.

This clone turned up a few times. The V gene is TRBV5-6, the J gene TRBJ2-7; D is undetermined. There are 13 residues in the CDR3. V was shortened by 0 bases and J by 1 base, with 5 bases between the two germline ends. Germline lookup yields CDR1 SGHDT and CDR2 YYEEEE. This CDR3 reads CASSLGRSYEQYF. The DNA for the CDR3 is TGTGCCAGCAGCTTGGGCAGGTCCTACGAGCAGTACTTC.

A word on this clone: This sample includes further DNA sequences coding for the same CDR3. V usage is TRBV2 and J usage is TRBJ2-5; TRBD2 is a possible D gene (7 bases). Trimming removed 7 bases from V and 5 bases from J, with 11 bases in between. This CDR3 is 12 amino acids long. CDR1 SNHLY and CDR2 FYNNEI come from the germline V gene. CDR3 loop: CASTRGPETQYF. CDR3 nucleotide sequence: TGTGCCAGCACGCGGGGGCCGGAGACCCAGTACTTC.

This chain uses TRBV19 with TRBJ2-1; TRBD1 might be the D (5 bases). CDR1 LNHDA and CDR2 SQIVND come from the germline V gene (reference sequence). Trimming shortened V by 6 bases and J by 0 bases, and 15 bases separated the two germline ends. The CDR3 is 16 amino acids. In DNA, the CDR3 is TGTGCCAGTAGCTCGAGTACAGGTAACTCCTACAATGAGCAGTTCTTC. Translated: CASSSSTGNSYNEQFF.

The chain uses TRBV3-1 (or the pseudogene TRBV3-2) and TRBJ1-6, with TRBD1 as a possible D gene (6 bases). V was cut by 1 base and J by 9 bases, with 13 bases left in between. The length of the CDR3 is 15 residues. Per the germline V gene, CDR1 is LGHDT and CDR2 is YNNKEL (reference sequence). Here the CDR3 reads CASSQGQVGGSPLHF. For the CDR3, the DNA is TGTGCCAGCAGCCAAGGACAGGTTGGAGGTTCACCCCTCCACTTT.

The CDR3 protein is CASSMDRSYGYTF. The DNA of the CDR3 is TGTGCCAGCAGCATGGACAGGAGCTATGGCTACACCTTC. The V gene is TRBV6-5, the J gene TRBJ1-2; 7 nucleotides agree with TRBD1. Trimming cost V 6 bases and J 4 bases; bases outside gene matches: 5. This CDR3 has 13 residues. The V gene's germline CDR1 is MNHEY and CDR2 SVGAGI.

This clone was counted once. The J gene is TRBJ2-2, the V gene TRBV5-1, with 10 nucleotides matching TRBD2. The V gene end was trimmed by 1 base and the J gene end by 5 bases; junction bases not matched to a gene: 8. This CDR3 has 17 amino acids. Germline values: CDR1 SGHRS, CDR2 YFSETQ. CDR3 sequence reads: CASSLSTSGAKTGELFF. DNA of the CDR3: TGCGCCAGCAGCTTGAGTACTAGCGGGGCCAAGACCGGGGAGCTGTTTTTT. Drawing the rest from reference TRBV5-1 and TRBJ2-2, the complete variable domain is KAGVTQTPRYLIKTRGQQVTLSCSPISGHRSVSWYQQTPGQGLQFLFEYFSETQRNKGNFPGRFSGRQFSNSRSEMNVSTLELGDSALYLCASSLSTSGAKTGELFFGEGSRLTVL.

CDR3 DNA: TGTGCCAGTAGTATAGCCGGGACTAGGTGGGCCAATGAGCAGTTCTTC. This sequence encodes CASSIAGTRWANEQFF. The chain couples TRBV19 to TRBJ2-1; 8 bases match TRBD2. Germline-derived CDR1 and CDR2 are LNHDA and SQIVND (reference sequence). This CDR3 is 16 amino acids long. Germline trimming cut 1 base from V and 6 bases from J; bases unmatched to any gene: 8.

This clone was picked up one time. This chain uses TRBV5-1 with TRBJ2-5; tentatively, D is TRBD2 (5 bases). The ends were cut back, 4 bases at V and 2 bases at J, with 12 bases in the middle. CDR3 length equals 14 residues. Germline-derived CDR1 and CDR2 are SGHRS and YFSETQ. Here the CDR3 DNA reads TGCGCCAGCAGCCGCCGGACTGAACAAGAGACCCAGTACTTC. It encodes CASSRRTEQETQYF.

The chain combines TRBV19 with TRBJ1-3; D gene ambiguous. V gave up 7 bases and J gave up 0 bases, with 10 bases separating them. CDR3 size: 14 residues. The germline V gene encodes CDR1 LNHDA and CDR2 SQIVND (reference sequence). CDR3 region: CASIGSFSGNTIYF. The CDR3 DNA follows: TGTGCCAGTATCGGGAGTTTCTCTGGAAACACCATATATTTT. Together with reference TRBV19 and TRBJ1-3, the CDR3 gives the full variable domain: DGGITQSPKYLFRKEGQNVTLSCEQNLNHDAMYWYRQDPGQGLRLIYYSQIVNDFQKGDIAEGYSVSREKKESFPLTVTSAQKNPTAFYLCASIGSFSGNTIYFGEGSWLTVV.

This chain links TRBV5-1 with TRBJ1-4, with TRBD1 matching over 7 bases. The CDR3 runs to 15 residues. The V and J ends lost 2 bases and 3 bases, in that order; junction bases with no gene match: 4. CDR1 is SGHRS, CDR2 YFSETQ, per germline. The CDR3 protein is CASSLQGQSNEKLFF. CDR3 sequence (DNA): TGCGCCAGCAGCTTACAGGGGCAATCTAATGAAAAACTGTTTTTT.

The chain couples TRBV9 to TRBJ1-5; no firm D call. With 3 bases removed from V and 6 bases from J, the gap between germline ends came to 13 bases. The CDR3 is 14 amino acids. CDR1 is SGDLS, CDR2 YYNGEE, per germline. This chain's CDR3 is CASSEGVGFQPQHF. As DNA, the CDR3 is TGTGCCAGCAGCGAGGGAGTGGGTTTTCAGCCCCAGCATTTT.

The gene calls are TRBV5-4 and TRBJ2-7, with D tentatively TRBD1 (5 bases). V lost 4 bases and J lost 6, with 14 bases in between. Germline values: CDR1 SGHNT, CDR2 YYREEE (reference sequence). The length of the CDR3 is 13 residues. The CDR3 region has the DNA TGTGCCAGCAGCGTCCCTACAGGCAGCGAGCAGTACTTC. Protein sequence: CASSVPTGSEQYF.

The rearrangement links TRBV12-3 or TRBV12-4 to TRBJ2-5; D ambiguous. Trimming removed 5 bases at V and 0 bases at J, with 4 bases between. This CDR3 spans 12 amino acids. CDR3 protein: CASSLYQETQYF. The CDR3, as DNA: TGTGCCAGCAGTCTATACCAAGAGACCCAGTACTTC.

The genes are TRBV7-9 and TRBJ2-2, with D unresolved. The CDR3 consists of 14 residues. Germline CDR1 and CDR2: SEHNR and FQNEAQ (reference sequence). Trimming left V 3 bases short and J 7 bases short, with 12 bases between. In DNA, the CDR3 is TGTGCCAGCAGCTTCGCGGCCTCGGGCGGGGAGCTGTTTTTT. Amino acids: CASSFAASGGELFF. Using reference TRBV7-9 and TRBJ2-2 for the parts outside the CDR3, the full variable domain is DTGVSQNPRHKITKRGQNVTFRCDPISEHNRLYWYRQTLGQGPEFLTYFQNEAQLEKSRLLSDRFSAERPKGSFSTLEIQRTEQGDSAMYLCASSFAASGGELFFGEGSRLTVL.

V gene TRBV5-4 combines with J gene TRBJ1-2, with TRBD1 matching 12 bases. Looked up from germline, CDR1 is SGHNT and CDR2 is YYREEE (reference sequence). This CDR3 region has 16 residues. V lost 4 bases to trimming and J lost 6 bases; unmatched junction nucleotides: 10. CDR3 region: CASSAGGTGGQNGYTF. The CDR3 nucleotides are TGTGCCAGCAGCGCTGGCGGGACAGGGGGCCAAAATGGCTACACCTTC. Full variable domain (remainder filled in from reference TRBV5-4 and TRBJ1-2): ETGVTQSPTHLIKTRGQQVTLRCSSQSGHNTVSWYQQALGQGPQFIFQYYREEENGRGNFPPRFSGLQFPNYSSELNVNALELDDSALYLCASSAGGTGGQNGYTFGSGTRLTVV.

The chain uses TRBV5-1 and TRBJ1-2, with 8 bases lining up with TRBD1. V was pared by 0 bases and J by 4 bases, with 14 bases of the junction left unmatched. Per the germline V gene, CDR1 is SGHRS and CDR2 is YFSETQ. This CDR3 has 18 residues. The CDR3 region has the DNA TGCGCCAGCAGCTTGGAAGTTCAGGGGGCATTGGGGGCCTATGGCTACACCTTC. Protein: CASSLEVQGALGAYGYTF.

The chain joins TRBV7-9 to TRBJ2-5, with D tentatively TRBD1 (6 bases). This CDR3 comprises 16 residues. Deletions cut 0 bases from V and 2 bases from J, with 13 bases between. Germline CDR1 reads SEHNR; CDR2 reads FQNEAQ (reference sequence). Here the CDR3 DNA reads TGTGCCAGCAGCTTAGCCCCCCAGGGGTATCAAGAGACCCAGTACTTC. Its protein is CASSLAPQGYQETQYF.

The V and J genes are TRBV4-1 and TRBJ1-5, with D unclear. The germline gives CDR1 MGHRA, CDR2 YSYEKL. CDR3 length: 16 amino acids. V lost 1 base and J 0 bases, leaving 10 bases between the germline ends. Here the CDR3 DNA reads TGCGCCAGCAGCCAAGTTCCGAGTAATAGCAATCAGCCCCAGCATTTT. Amino acid sequence: CASSQVPSNSNQPQHF.

This clone was seen repeatedly, ten times or more. The sample has other DNA sequences that encode this CDR3 too. This chain links TRBV2 with TRBJ2-5, with D perhaps matching TRBD1 (5 bases). The germline V gene has CDR1 SNHLY and CDR2 FYNNEI. Trimming pared 4 bases from V and 5 bases from J, leaving 8 bases between. The CDR3 has 12 amino acids. CDR3 in amino acids: CASSGQTETQYF. CDR3 bases: TGTGCCAGCAGTGGACAGACGGAGACCCAGTACTTC. The variable domain in full, with the rest retrieved from reference TRBV2 and TRBJ2-5, is EPEVTQTPSHQVTQMGQEVILRCVPISNHLYFYWYRQILGQKVEFLVSFYNNEISEKSEIFDDQFSVERPDGSNFTLKIRSTKLEDSAMYFCASSGQTETQYFGPGTRLLVL.